This T cell receptor (beta chain) was found in a study of cytomegalovirus exposure and HLA in healthy donors. Notes on the study in general: HLA-A and HLA-B allele assignments for most subjects were reportedly predicted accurately using TCR beta sequences. Fewer N-insertions (relative to the roughly 610-donor mean) were reportedly seen in an Asian-associated ancestry cluster in a later analysis. HLA restriction was apparent for most CMV-associated TCR beta chains in a later analysis.

Germline V gene sequence: CDR1 KGHSH, CDR2 LQKENI. The V end lost 3 bases, the J end lost 4 bases, and 9 bases lay between the germline ends. The length of the CDR3 is 13 residues. PCR employed 60 Vbeta and 13 Jbeta primers. Some clones are missing from TCRdb's copy, which holds only in-frame ones; the method was immunoSEQ multiplex PCR. The sample holds about 160,000 clones, roughly 79% seen once. In the case of this clone: No antigen is known for it.

The donors comprised healthy bone marrow donors. The chain links TRBV18 to TRBJ2-5, with D maybe TRBD1 (6 bases). Sequencing used PBMCs. The TCR sequence derives from a woman aged 45-60 years in good health and CMV-seropositive. The CDR3 DNA is TGTGCCAGCTCACCCGGACAGAGAGAGACCCAGTACTTC. Protein sequence: CASSPGQRETQYF.